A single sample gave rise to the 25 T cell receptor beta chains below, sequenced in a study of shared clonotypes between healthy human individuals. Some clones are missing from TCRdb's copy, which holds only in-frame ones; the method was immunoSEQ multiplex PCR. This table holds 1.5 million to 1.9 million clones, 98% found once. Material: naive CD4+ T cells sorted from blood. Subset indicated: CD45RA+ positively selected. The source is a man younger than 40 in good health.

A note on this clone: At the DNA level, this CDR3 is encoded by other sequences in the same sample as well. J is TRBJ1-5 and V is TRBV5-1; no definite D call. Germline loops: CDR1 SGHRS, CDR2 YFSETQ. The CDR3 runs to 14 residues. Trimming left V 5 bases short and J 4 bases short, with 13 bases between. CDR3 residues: CASRPSPGNQPQHF. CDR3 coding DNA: TGCGCCAGCAGACCAAGTCCAGGTAATCAGCCCCAGCATTTT.

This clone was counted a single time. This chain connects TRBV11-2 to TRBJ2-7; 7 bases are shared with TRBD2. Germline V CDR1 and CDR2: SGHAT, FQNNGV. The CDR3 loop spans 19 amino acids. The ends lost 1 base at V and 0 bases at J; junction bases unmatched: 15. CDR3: CASSLGLRWEGLVSYEQYF. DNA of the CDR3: TGTGCCAGCAGCTTAGGTTTGAGGTGGGAGGGACTTGTCTCCTACGAGCAGTACTTC.

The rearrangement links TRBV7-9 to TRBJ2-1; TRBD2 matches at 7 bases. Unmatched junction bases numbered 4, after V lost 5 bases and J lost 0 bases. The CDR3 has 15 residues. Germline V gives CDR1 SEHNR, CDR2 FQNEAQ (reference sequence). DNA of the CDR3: TGTGCCAGCAGCCCCAGGACTAGCTCCTACAATGAGCAGTTCTTC. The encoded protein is CASSPRTSSYNEQFF.

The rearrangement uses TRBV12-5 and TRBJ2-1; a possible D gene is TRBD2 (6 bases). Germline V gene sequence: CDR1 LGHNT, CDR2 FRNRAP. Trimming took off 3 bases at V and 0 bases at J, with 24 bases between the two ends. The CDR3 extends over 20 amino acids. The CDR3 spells CASGFRVNPRDSRSYNEQFF. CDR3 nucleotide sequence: TGTGCTAGTGGTTTTCGCGTTAACCCGAGGGACTCCCGCTCCTACAATGAGCAGTTCTTC.

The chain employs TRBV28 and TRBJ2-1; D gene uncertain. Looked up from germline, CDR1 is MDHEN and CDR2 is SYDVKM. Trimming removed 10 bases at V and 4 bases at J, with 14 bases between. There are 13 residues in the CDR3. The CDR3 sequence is CATRPSQYNEQFF. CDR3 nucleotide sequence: TGTGCCACCAGGCCCTCGCAGTACAATGAGCAGTTCTTC.

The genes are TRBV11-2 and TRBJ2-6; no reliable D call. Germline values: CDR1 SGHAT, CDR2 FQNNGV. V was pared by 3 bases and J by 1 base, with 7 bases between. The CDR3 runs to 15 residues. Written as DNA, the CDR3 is TGTGCCAGCAGCTTGCCGTTTTCTGGGGCCAACGTCCTGACTTTC. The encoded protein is CASSLPFSGANVLTF.

Here the CDR3 DNA reads TGTGCCAGCAGCCCCTGGGTACTGGCTGGAAACACCATATATTTT. Amino acids: CASSPWVLAGNTIYF. The rearrangement joins TRBV6-5 to TRBJ1-3; D gene uncertain. This CDR3 has 15 amino acids. Germline loops: CDR1 MNHEY, CDR2 SVGAGI. Trimming stripped 6 bases from V and 2 bases from J, with 14 bases between.

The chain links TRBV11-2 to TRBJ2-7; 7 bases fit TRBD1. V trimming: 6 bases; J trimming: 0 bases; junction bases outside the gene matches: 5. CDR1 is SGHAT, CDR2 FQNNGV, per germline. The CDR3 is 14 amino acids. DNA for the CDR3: TGTGCCAGCAGACCAGGGGGTAGCTCCTACGAGCAGTACTTC. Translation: CASRPGGSSYEQYF.

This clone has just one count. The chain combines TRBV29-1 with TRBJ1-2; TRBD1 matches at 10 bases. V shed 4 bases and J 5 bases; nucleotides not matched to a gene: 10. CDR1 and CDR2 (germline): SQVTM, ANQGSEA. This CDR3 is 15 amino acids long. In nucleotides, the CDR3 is TGCAGCGTTGTAGATTTGGGACAGGGGAAGTATGGCTACACCTTC. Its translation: CSVVDLGQGKYGYTF. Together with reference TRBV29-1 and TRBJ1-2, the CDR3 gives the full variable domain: SAVISQKPSRDICQRGTSLTIQCQVDSQVTMMFWYRQQPGQSLTLIATANQGSEATYESGFVIDKFPISRPNLTFSTLTVSNMSPEDSSIYLCSVVDLGQGKYGYTFGSGTRLTVV.

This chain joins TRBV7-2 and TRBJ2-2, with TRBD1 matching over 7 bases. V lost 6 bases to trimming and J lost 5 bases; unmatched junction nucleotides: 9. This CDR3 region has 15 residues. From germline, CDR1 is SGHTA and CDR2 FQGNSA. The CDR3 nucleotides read TGTGCCAGCAGTTTCGGGACAGTGGGAACCGGGGAGCTGTTTTTT. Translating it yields CASSFGTVGTGELFF.

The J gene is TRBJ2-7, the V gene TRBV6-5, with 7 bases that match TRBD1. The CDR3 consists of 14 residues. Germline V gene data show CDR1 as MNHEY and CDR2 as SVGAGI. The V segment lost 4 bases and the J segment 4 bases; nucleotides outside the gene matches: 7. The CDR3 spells CASSSSRRGYEQYF. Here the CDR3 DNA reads TGTGCCAGCAGTTCCTCCCGCAGGGGGTACGAGCAGTACTTC.

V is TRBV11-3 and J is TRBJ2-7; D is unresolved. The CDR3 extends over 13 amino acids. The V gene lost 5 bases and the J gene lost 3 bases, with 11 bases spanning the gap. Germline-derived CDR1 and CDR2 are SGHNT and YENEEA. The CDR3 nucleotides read TGTGCCAGCAGCCCCGGACGCCACTACGAGCAGTACTTC. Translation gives CASSPGRHYEQYF.

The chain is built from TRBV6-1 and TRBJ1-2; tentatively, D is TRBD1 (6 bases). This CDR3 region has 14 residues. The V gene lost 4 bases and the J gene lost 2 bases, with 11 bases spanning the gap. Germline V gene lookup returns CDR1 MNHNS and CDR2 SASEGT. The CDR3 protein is CASSAQGPNYGYTF. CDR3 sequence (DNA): TGTGCCAGCAGTGCACAGGGCCCAAACTATGGCTACACCTTC.

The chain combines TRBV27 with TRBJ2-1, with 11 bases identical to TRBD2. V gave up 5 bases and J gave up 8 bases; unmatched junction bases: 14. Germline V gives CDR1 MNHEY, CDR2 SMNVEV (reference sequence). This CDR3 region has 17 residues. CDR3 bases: TGTGCCAGCAGTCCCTCCGTAGGGACTAGCGGTTTACATGAGCAGTTCTTC. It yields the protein CASSPSVGTSGLHEQFF.

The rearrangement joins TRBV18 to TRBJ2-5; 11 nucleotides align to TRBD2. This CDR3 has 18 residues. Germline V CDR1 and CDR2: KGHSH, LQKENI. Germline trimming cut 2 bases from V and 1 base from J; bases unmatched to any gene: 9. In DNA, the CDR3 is TGTGCCAGCTCACCAATCCTAGCGGGAGGCCCTATCCAAGAGACCCAGTACTTC. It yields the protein CASSPILAGGPIQETQYF.

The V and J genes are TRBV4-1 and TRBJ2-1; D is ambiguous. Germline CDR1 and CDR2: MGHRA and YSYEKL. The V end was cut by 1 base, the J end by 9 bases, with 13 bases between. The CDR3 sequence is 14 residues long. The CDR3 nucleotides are TGCGCCAGCAGCCAAGTTCTCGTTGTGGCTGAGCAGTTCTTC. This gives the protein CASSQVLVVAEQFF.

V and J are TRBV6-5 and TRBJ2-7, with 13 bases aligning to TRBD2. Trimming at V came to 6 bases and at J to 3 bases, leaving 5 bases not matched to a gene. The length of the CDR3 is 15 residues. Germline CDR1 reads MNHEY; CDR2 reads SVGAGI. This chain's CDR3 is CASRGTSGNFYEQYF. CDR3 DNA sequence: TGTGCCAGCAGAGGGACTAGCGGGAACTTCTACGAGCAGTACTTC.

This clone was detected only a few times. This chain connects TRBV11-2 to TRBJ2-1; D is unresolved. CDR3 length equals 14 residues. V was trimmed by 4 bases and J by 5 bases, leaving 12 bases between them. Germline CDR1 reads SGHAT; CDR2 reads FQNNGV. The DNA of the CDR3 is TGTGCCAGCAGCTCCCCTCCCCAGGACAATGAGCAGTTCTTC. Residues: CASSSPPQDNEQFF.

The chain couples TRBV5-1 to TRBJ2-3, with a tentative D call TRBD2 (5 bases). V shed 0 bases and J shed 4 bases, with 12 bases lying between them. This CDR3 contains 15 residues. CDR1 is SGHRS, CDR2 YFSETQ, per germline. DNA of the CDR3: TGCGCCAGCAGCTTGGACGCTCCCGGGGCAGATACGCAGTATTTT. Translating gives CASSLDAPGADTQYF.

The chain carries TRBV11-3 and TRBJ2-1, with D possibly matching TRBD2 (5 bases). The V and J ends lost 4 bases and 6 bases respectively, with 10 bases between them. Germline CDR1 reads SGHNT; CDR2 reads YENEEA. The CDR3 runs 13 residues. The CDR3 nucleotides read TGTGCCAGCAGCTCCCTAGGAGGCAATGAGCAGTTCTTC. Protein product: CASSSLGGNEQFF.

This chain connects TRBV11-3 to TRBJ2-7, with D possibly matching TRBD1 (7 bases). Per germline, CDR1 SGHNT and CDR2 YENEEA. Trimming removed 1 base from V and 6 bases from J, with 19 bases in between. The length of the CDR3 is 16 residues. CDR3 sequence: CASSLGRDSVPFEQYF. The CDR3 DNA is TGTGCCAGCAGCTTAGGGAGGGACAGCGTTCCTTTCGAGCAGTACTTC.

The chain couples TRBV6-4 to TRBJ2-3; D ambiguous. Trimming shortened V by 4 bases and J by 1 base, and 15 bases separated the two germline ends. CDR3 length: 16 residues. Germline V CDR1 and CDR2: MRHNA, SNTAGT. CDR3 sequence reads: CASSVWAAAGTDTQYF. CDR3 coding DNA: TGTGCCAGCAGTGTATGGGCGGCGGCGGGCACAGATACGCAGTATTTT.

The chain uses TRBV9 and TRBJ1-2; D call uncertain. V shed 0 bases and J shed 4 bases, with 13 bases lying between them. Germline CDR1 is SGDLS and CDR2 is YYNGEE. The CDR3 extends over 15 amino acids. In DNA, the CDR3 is TGTGCCAGCAGCGTAGACGACGGTACCGCCTATGGCTACACCTTC. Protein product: CASSVDDGTAYGYTF.

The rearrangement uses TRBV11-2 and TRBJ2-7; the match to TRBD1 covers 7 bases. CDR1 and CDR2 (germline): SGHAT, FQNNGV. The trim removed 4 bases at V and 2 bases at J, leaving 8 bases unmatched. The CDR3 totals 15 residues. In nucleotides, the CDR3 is TGTGCCAGCAGCTCTTCGGGACAGTTCGCCTACGAGCAGTACTTC. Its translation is CASSSSGQFAYEQYF.

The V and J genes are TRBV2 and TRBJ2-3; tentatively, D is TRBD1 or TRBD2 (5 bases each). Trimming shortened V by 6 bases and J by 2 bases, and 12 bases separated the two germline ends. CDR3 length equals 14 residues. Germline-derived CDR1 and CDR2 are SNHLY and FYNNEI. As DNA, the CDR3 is TGTGCCAGCAGAGAGCAGGGAGCCACAGATACGCAGTATTTT. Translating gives CASREQGATDTQYF.